This T cell receptor (beta chain) was observed in a study of T cells in Graves' hyperthyroidism and ophthalmopathy (dated by TCRdb to between 2018 and 2021). Regarding the complete study: Peripheral blood samples were taken at initial diagnosis, before any treatment was given. To identify distinguishing TCR V-J signatures, a discovery cohort of roughly 100 patients was used, comprising 40 to 45 with Graves' ophthalmopathy and 57 with stable Graves' hyperthyroidism. An independent validation cohort of about 20 hyperthyroidism patients and approximately 17 patients who later progressed to ophthalmopathy tested prospective prediction of ophthalmopathy. For training and testing, the 95 to 100 patients in the discovery cohort were randomly divided in a 7:3 ratio. The study also compared thyroid tissue and blood T-cell repertoires from five or six Graves' hyperthyroidism patients. After blood sampling, hyperthyroidism patients were treated with methimazole at a starting dose of 30 mg daily, and ophthalmopathy patients were treated with high-dose intravenous methylprednisolone. TCR Vbeta CDR3 sequencing of 140 or so peripheral blood samples (under 45 ophthalmopathy, roughly 74 hyperthyroidism and roughly 17 progressor patients) is reported in the paper.

Study-wide findings and limitations: Ophthalmopathy was separated from stable hyperthyroidism by a 13 V-J signature model, with over 85% sensitivity and about 84% specificity obtained in cross-validation and 80%/75% obtained in testing. In validation, progression to ophthalmopathy was predicted by the model with 55% to 71% sensitivity and roughly 76% specificity, a median of 6.5 months before onset. Most expanded thyroid clonotypes (frequency above 0.001) were also detected in blood, a finding suggesting that blood repertoires may reflect thyroid immune responses. Sample size was not statistically predetermined, and blinding of investigators to group allocation was not performed.

At the junction V is shortened by 3 bases and J by 6 bases, with 14 bases in between. Based on the germline V gene, the CDR1 and CDR2 sequences are SGHRS and YFSETQ. The CDR3 holds 14 amino acids from the cysteine to the phenylalanine. The read is trimmed to its CDR3 DNA, 42 bases read in frame from base 1. A patient counted as having stable Graves' hyperthyroidism if no progression to ophthalmopathy occurred over 18 months of follow-up. The hyperthyroidism patients were between 18 and 65 years old and newly diagnosed, with a disease duration of less than 2 months. The study excluded patients with uncontrolled infections, other autoimmune diseases, pregnancy or lactation. Diagnoses relied on clinical symptoms, serum thyroxine and TRAb, thyroid ultrasound and orbital computed tomography. PBMCs were separated from under 11 ml of fresh peripheral blood using Ficoll-Paque density gradient centrifugation. Trizol reagent was used to extract total RNA, and RNA quality was then checked on an Agilent 2100 Bioanalyzer.

This clonotype was counted ten times or more. The target of this receptor is not known. No base quality information exists; no much larger clone differs at one position. Amplification of TCR beta CDR3 regions was carried out from RNA transcripts. The first round of RT-PCR for the TCR CDR3 was performed with the HTBI primer set and the Qiagen OneStep RT-PCR kit. The libraries were constructed in a second round of multiplex PCR and then size-selected and purified. Sequencing of the libraries was done on an Illumina HiSeq2000 using paired-end 100 bp reads. On the authors' methods: SOAPnuke was used to process the raw data, with reads discarded if the reads contained adapters or uncalled bases, had a mean Phred below 15, or lacked an exact constant-primer or identifier match. COPE v1.2.5 was used to merge the high-quality paired reads, and each unique nucleotide sequence was defined as a clonotype. MiTCR v1.1 was used to align the clonotypes against IMGT TRBV, TRBD and TRBJ reference segments. Only V-J combinations with frequency above 0.0001, covering roughly 99% of repertoires, were analysed. A TCS score was defined as the ratio between F50 (clonal expansion) and ExV (chaos), using BLOSUM62-based TCRdist between CDR3 peptides within each V-J. Welch's t-statistics and random forest reduced just over 500 V-J features to 13, which were used in a naive Bayes classifier (R e1071). Starting from the raw public reads, TCRdb applied fastp trimming at Q25, assembled clones with MiXCR and retained in-frame beta chains. Each record represents a unique CDR3 protein, reported with the most common genes and DNA among its rows. Clone size and V and J calls follow TCRdb, not the original study. In all, the sample holds roughly 380,000 distinct CDR3 sequences, and around 13% of those were seen once. Of the sample, 8% to 13% falls within the top ten clones.

The clonotype comes from an older woman with Graves' hyperthyroidism. The sequence links TRBV5-1 to TRBJ2-3; TRBD2 is a possible D gene, resting on 5 matching bases. Source material: blood. CDR3 loop: CASSSTTGWDTQYF. The DNA sequence reads TGCGCCAGCAGCTCGACTACCGGTTGGGATACGCAGTATTTT.